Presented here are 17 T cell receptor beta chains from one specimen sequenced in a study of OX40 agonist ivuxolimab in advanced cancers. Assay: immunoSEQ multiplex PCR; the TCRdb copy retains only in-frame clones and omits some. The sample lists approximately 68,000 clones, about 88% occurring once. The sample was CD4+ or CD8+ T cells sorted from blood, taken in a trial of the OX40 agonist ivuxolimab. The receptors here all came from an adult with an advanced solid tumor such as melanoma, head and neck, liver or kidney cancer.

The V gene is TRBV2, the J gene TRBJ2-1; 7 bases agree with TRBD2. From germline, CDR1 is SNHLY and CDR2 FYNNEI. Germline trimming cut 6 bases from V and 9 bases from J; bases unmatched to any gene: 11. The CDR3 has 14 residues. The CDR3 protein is CASSAGTTGREQFF. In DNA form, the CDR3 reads TGTGCCAGCAGCGCCGGGACTACCGGGCGTGAGCAGTTCTTC.

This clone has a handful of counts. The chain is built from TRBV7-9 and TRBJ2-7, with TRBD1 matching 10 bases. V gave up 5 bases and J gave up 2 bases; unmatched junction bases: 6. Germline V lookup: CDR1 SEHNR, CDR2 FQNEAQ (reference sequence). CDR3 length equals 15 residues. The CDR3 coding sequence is TGTGCCAGCAGCGCAGGGACAGGGGTCCCCTACGAGCAGTACTTC. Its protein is CASSAGTGVPYEQYF. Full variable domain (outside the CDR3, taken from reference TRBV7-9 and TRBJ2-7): DTGVSQNPRHKITKRGQNVTFRCDPISEHNRLYWYRQTLGQGPEFLTYFQNEAQLEKSRLLSDRFSAERPKGSFSTLEIQRTEQGDSAMYLCASSAGTGVPYEQYFGPGTRLTVT.

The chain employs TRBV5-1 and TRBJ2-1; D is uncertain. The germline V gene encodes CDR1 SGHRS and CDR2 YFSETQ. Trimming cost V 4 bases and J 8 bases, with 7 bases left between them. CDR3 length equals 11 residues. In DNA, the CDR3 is TGCGCCAGCAGCGAAGGGTATGAGCAGTTCTTC. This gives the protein CASSEGYEQFF.

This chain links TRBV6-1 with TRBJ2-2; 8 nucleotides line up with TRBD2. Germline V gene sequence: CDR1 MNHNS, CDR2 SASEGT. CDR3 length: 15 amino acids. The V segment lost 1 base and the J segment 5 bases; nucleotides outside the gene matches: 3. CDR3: CASSEEGLGTGELFF. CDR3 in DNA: TGTGCCAGCAGTGAAGAGGGACTAGGGACCGGGGAGCTGTTTTTT.

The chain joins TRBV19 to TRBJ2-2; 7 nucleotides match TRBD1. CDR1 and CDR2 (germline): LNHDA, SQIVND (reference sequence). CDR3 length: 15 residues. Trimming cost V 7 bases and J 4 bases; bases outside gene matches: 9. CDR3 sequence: CASNLAGGITGELFF. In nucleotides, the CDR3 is TGTGCCAGTAATCTGGCAGGGGGTATCACCGGGGAGCTGTTTTTT.

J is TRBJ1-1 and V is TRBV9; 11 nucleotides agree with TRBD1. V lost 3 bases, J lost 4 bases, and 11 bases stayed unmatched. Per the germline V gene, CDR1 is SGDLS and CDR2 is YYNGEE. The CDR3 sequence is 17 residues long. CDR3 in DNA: TGTGCCAGCAGCGCCCGACTCCCGGGACAGGGGGGCACTGAAGCTTTCTTT. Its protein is CASSARLPGQGGTEAFF.

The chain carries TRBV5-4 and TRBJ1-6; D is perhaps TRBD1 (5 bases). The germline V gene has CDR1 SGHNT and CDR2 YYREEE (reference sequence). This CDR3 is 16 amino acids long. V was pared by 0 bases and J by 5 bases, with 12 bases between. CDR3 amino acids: CASSLDARAHNSPLHF. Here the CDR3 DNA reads TGTGCCAGCAGCTTGGATGCCAGGGCCCATAATTCACCCCTCCACTTT.

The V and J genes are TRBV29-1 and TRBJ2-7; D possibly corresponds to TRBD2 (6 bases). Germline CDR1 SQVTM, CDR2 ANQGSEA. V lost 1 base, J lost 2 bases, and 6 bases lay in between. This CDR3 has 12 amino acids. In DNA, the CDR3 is TGCAGCGTTGAAGCGGGAGCCTACGAGCAGTACTTC. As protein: CSVEAGAYEQYF.

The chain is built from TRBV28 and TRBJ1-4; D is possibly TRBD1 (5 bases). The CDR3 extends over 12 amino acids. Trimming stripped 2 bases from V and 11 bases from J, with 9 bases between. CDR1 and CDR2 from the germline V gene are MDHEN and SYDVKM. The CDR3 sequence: CASSLGGGKLFF. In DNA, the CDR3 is TGTGCCAGCAGTTTAGGGGGGGGGAAACTGTTTTTT.

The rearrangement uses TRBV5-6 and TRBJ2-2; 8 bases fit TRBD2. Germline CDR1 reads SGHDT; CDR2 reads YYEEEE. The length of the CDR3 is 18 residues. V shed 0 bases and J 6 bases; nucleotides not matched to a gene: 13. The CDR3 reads CASSLGGPSGRRAGELFF. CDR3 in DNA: TGTGCCAGCAGCTTGGGAGGGCCGAGCGGGAGACGTGCCGGGGAGCTGTTTTTT. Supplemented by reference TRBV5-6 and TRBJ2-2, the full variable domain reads DAGVTQSPTHLIKTRGQQVTLRCSPKSGHDTVSWYQQALGQGPQFIFQYYEEEERQRGNFPDRFSGHQFPNYSSELNVNALLLGDSALYLCASSLGGPSGRRAGELFFGEGSRLTVL.

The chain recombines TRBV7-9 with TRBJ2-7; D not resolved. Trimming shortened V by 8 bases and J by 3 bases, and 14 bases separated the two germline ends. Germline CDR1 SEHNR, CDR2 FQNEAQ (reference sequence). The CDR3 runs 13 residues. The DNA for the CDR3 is TGTGCCAGCGGAACAGAAAATGTCTACGAGCAGTACTTC. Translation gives CASGTENVYEQYF.

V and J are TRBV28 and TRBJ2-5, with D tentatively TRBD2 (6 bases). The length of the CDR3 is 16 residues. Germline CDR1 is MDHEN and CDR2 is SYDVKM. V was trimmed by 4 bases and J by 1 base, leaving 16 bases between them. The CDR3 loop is CASSSTAGLLQETQYF. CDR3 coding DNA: TGTGCCAGCAGTTCAACCGCGGGACTCCTCCAAGAGACCCAGTACTTC.

Here the CDR3 reads CASSDIGGSYNEQFF. In DNA form, the CDR3 reads TGTGCCAGCAGTGATATTGGGGGATCCTACAATGAGCAGTTCTTC. The chain has TRBV2 and TRBJ2-1; D is perhaps TRBD1 or TRBD2 (5 bases each). V shed 3 bases and J shed 1 base, with 10 bases lying between them. The germline gives CDR1 SNHLY, CDR2 FYNNEI. CDR3 length: 15 residues.

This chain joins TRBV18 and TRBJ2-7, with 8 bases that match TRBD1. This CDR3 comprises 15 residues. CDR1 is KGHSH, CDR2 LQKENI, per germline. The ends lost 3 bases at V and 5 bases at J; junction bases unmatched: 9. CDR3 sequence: CASSPPAGGQDEQYF. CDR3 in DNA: TGTGCCAGCTCACCCCCGGCAGGGGGCCAGGACGAGCAGTACTTC.

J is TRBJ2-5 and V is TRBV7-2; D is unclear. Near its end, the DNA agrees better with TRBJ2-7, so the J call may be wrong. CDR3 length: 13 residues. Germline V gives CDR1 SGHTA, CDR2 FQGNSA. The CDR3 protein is CASSLDLGYEQYF. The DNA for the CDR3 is TGTGCCAGCAGCTTAGATCTGGGTTACGAGCAGTACTTC.

The CDR3 spells CASSVGGNTGELFF. DNA for the CDR3: TGTGCCAGCAGCGTAGGGGGGAACACCGGGGAGCTGTTTTTT. The rearrangement links TRBV9 to TRBJ2-2; no firm D call. V lost 0 bases and J lost 1, with 4 bases in between. Looked up from germline, CDR1 is SGDLS and CDR2 is YYNGEE. The CDR3 length is 14 residues.

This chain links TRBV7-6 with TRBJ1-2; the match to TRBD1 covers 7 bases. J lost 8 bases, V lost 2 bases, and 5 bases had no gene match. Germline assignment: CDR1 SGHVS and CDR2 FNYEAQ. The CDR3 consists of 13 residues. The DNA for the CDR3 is TGTGCCAGCAGCTTAACACAGGGGTCGGGCTACACCTTC. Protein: CASSLTQGSGYTF.